The following is a T cell receptor beta chain sequence with its context. This CDR3 is also generated by other DNA sequences in the sample. The CDR3 sequence is 13 residues long. Trimming removed 4 bases at V and 3 bases at J, with 11 bases between. Germline loops: CDR1 SGDLS, CDR2 YYNGEE. The method was immunoSEQ multiplex PCR; TCRdb's version includes in-frame clones alone and lacks a portion of them. The repertoire consists of 2 million to 2.5 million clones, with 90% to 95% occurring once and the leading ten covering more than 0.1%. This record comes from a study of shared clonotypes between healthy human individuals.

The sample taken for sequencing was naive CD4+ T cells sorted from blood. Subset reported: CD45RA+ positively selected. This sequence joins TRBV9 and TRBJ2-7; D unresolved. The sequence was collected from a man between 18 and 29 years old in good health. The CDR3 DNA reads TGTGCCAGCAGCCCCACCGGATACTACGAGCAGTACTTC. Its translation is CASSPTGYYEQYF.